The T cell receptor (beta chain) described here comes from a study of beta chain features in type 1 diabetes. As for the study in general: Healthy donors and patients had similar age, gender and cell yields.

J gave up 6 bases and V 6 bases, and 3 bases lay outside the gene matches. There are 15 residues in the CDR3. The V gene's germline CDR1 is MNHNY and CDR2 SVGAGI (reference sequence). As every portion of the isolated RNA was reverse transcribed, the sequencing read expressed TCRB transcripts. Libraries were prepared by immunoSEQ multiplex PCR; TCRdb keeps only in-frame clonotypes and omits some of them. Here the sample spans about 710,000 clones, over 12% being singletons. This clone was counted a few times. Its antigen is still unknown. Study-level results: VDJ junctions sequenced from type 1 diabetes patients showed fewer insertions and more deletions. The study found moderately but significantly shorter TCRB CDR3s in all four CD4+ subsets of Type 1 diabetes patients.

This receptor was taken from a man in his late teens or twenties with type 1 diabetes. The V gene is TRBV6-6, the J gene TRBJ1-6, with TRBD1 matching over 12 bases. The material sequenced was naive CD4+ T cells from blood. CDR3: CASSRDRGLNSPLHF. In DNA, the CDR3 is TGTGCCAGCAGCCGGGACAGGGGGCTTAATTCACCCCTCCACTTT.